This entry lists 23 T cell receptor beta chains sequenced from one sample in a study of a mutant IDH1 vaccine in newly diagnosed glioma. Some clones are missing from TCRdb's copy, which holds only in-frame ones; the method was immunoSEQ multiplex PCR. Of about 33,000 clones in the sample, approximately 86% are singletons; the top ten hold 4.8%. Time point of the sample: baseline, week 1 (first vaccination visit). Treatment denoted: pre-vaccination baseline after standard-of-care therapy. Sequenced here: PBMCs, sampled from a glioma patient treated with radiotherapy, temozolomide or both. These receptors originate from a woman aged 40 to 50 with glioma.

A single count supports this clone. V is TRBV4-1 and J is TRBJ2-1; D is perhaps TRBD1 (6 bases). The CDR3 has 16 residues. Germline CDR1 is MGHRA and CDR2 is YSYEKL. V was trimmed by 2 bases and J by 0 bases, leaving 11 bases between them. The CDR3 bases are TGCGCCAGCAGCCAAAAATTAGGGGGCTCCTACAATGAGCAGTTCTTC. Its protein product is CASSQKLGGSYNEQFF.

The chain recombines TRBV5-1 with TRBJ1-1, with D possibly matching TRBD1 (6 bases). Germline lookup yields CDR1 SGHRS and CDR2 YFSETQ. The CDR3 is made up of 13 amino acids. Trimming took 5 bases from V and 2 from J, leaving 10 bases between them. CDR3 sequence (DNA): TGCGCCAGCAGGGCACAGGGTAACACTGAAGCTTTCTTT. As protein: CASRAQGNTEAFF. The entire variable domain, with the rest obtained from reference TRBV5-1 and TRBJ1-1, is as follows: KAGVTQTPRYLIKTRGQQVTLSCSPISGHRSVSWYQQTPGQGLQFLFEYFSETQRNKGNFPGRFSGRQFSNSRSEMNVSTLELGDSALYLCASRAQGNTEAFFGQGTRLTVV.

This chain joins TRBV28 and TRBJ2-3; D remains ambiguous. V lost 4 bases to trimming and J lost 0 bases, with 17 bases between them. There are 17 residues in the CDR3. Germline V gene sequence: CDR1 MDHEN, CDR2 SYDVKM. The CDR3 DNA reads as TGTGCCAGCAGTTCCCCCGTGGGCAGATTAAGCACAGATACGCAGTATTTT. It translates to CASSSPVGRLSTDTQYF.

The chain couples TRBV7-2 to TRBJ2-7; D perhaps matches TRBD1 (6 bases). Trimming took off 8 bases at V and 5 bases at J, with 19 bases between the two ends. The CDR3 covers 14 residues. Germline-derived CDR1 and CDR2 are SGHTA and FQGNSA. DNA for the CDR3: TGTGCCAGCGTAGGTGACAGGAGCAGGGACGAGCAGTACTTC. Amino acid sequence: CASVGDRSRDEQYF.

The genes are TRBV7-3 and TRBJ1-1; a possible D gene is TRBD1 (5 bases). CDR3 length: 21 amino acids. Trimming took 4 bases from V and 3 from J, leaving 33 bases between them. Germline V gene lookup returns CDR1 SGHTA and CDR2 FQGTGA. This CDR3 is CASSSGPGHIVGTGRDTEAFF. CDR3 in DNA: TGTGCCAGCAGCTCGGGACCCGGGCACATTGTGGGGACTGGCCGTGACACTGAAGCTTTCTTT.

V and J are TRBV4-1 and TRBJ2-3; 7 nucleotides align to TRBD2. CDR3 length: 17 amino acids. Germline lookup yields CDR1 MGHRA and CDR2 YSYEKL. The junction had 11 bases not matched to a gene; V was cut back by 1 base and J by 4 bases. The CDR3 sequence: CASSQGVLTSPADTQYF. Here the CDR3 DNA reads TGCGCCAGCAGCCAAGGGGTCCTGACTAGCCCCGCAGATACGCAGTATTTT.

The chain combines TRBV6-5 with TRBJ2-5; a weak D match, TRBD1 (5 bases). The CDR3 consists of 15 residues. The V gene's germline CDR1 is MNHEY and CDR2 SVGAGI. V was shortened by 0 bases and J by 7 bases, with 15 bases between the two germline ends. DNA of the CDR3: TGTGCCAGCAGTTACTCGTTCCAGGGCCAGGGGACCCAGTACTTC. It yields the protein CASSYSFQGQGTQYF.

The gene calls are TRBV25-1 and TRBJ1-3, with D uncertain. Per germline, CDR1 MGHDK and CDR2 SYGVNS. The CDR3 is 14 amino acids. Between the trimmed V and J ends, which lost 5 bases and 0 bases, there was a span of 8 bases. CDR3 sequence (DNA): TGTGCCAGCAGTAGGGCAAGCTCTGGAAACACCATATATTTT. Its translation is CASSRASSGNTIYF.

J is TRBJ1-3 and V is TRBV30; D not certain. The CDR3 spans 15 residues. Deletions cut 4 bases from V and 0 bases from J, with 13 bases between. The germline V gene encodes CDR1 GTSNPN and CDR2 SVGIG (reference sequence). CDR3 nucleotide sequence: TGTGCCTGGACCCGCGCCCCGGGCTCTGGAAACACCATATATTTT. It translates to CAWTRAPGSGNTIYF.

V gene TRBV4-1 combines with J gene TRBJ2-2; 8 bases are a match to TRBD1. Germline V CDR1 and CDR2: MGHRA, YSYEKL. The CDR3 sequence is 13 residues long. J gave up 13 bases and V 2 bases, and 6 bases lay outside the gene matches. The CDR3 nucleotides are TGCGCCAGCAGCCAACCTCCAGGGGGCTCGCTGTTTTTT. Translated, it gives CASSQPPGGSLFF.

The chain has TRBV18 and TRBJ1-4, with D possibly being TRBD1 (5 bases). V lost 10 bases, J lost 8 bases, and 17 bases lay in between. CDR3 length: 13 residues. Germline CDR1 KGHSH, CDR2 LQKENI. The CDR3 loop reads CATSGTLGEKLFF. The CDR3 coding sequence is TGTGCCACCTCGGGGACCTTGGGGGAAAAACTGTTTTTT.

Worth noting for this clone: The junction departs from the called germline gene at one end, perhaps through a read error. The V and J genes are TRBV5-5 and TRBJ1-1; TRBD1 is a possible D gene (6 bases). Germline-derived CDR1 and CDR2 are SGHKS and YYEKEE (reference sequence). The CDR3 contains 15 residues. CDR3 in amino acids: CASSLGGGGNSEAFF. The CDR3 DNA reads as TGTGCCAGCAGCTTAGGCGGGGGCGGGAACTCTGAAGCTTTCTTT.

The chain joins TRBV7-5 to TRBJ1-1; no DNA check was done on the table's D call, TRBD1. TRBV7-5 is reported as a pseudogene. This CDR3 has 14 amino acids. The CDR3 reads CARRIPGQNTEAFF. For the CDR3, the DNA is TGTGCCAGAAGAATACCGGGACAAAACACTGAAGCTTTCTTT.

The chain recombines TRBV15 with TRBJ1-6; 8 bases are shared with TRBD1. The length of the CDR3 is 14 residues. V was clipped by 3 bases and J by 5 bases; unmatched bases: 0. The germline gives CDR1 LNHNV, CDR2 YYDKDF (reference sequence). The CDR3 sequence: CATSRDRDNSPLHF. The DNA of the CDR3 is TGTGCCACCAGCAGGGACAGGGATAATTCACCCCTCCACTTT.

This clone was observed once. DNA of the CDR3: TGCAGCGTTGAACCCAGGGATCAAGGCGAGCAGTACTTC. Its translation is CSVEPRDQGEQYF. The V gene is TRBV29-1, the J gene TRBJ2-7, with a tentative D call TRBD1 (5 bases). Between the trimmed V and J ends, which lost 2 bases and 6 bases, there was a span of 14 bases. This CDR3 comprises 13 residues. Germline values: CDR1 SQVTM, CDR2 ANQGSEA.

V is TRBV4-2 and J is TRBJ1-1; TRBD1 aligns across 9 bases. V trimming: 1 base; J trimming: 2 bases; junction bases outside the gene matches: 8. Germline values: CDR1 LGHNA, CDR2 YNFKEQ. The CDR3 extends over 17 amino acids. CDR3 protein: CASSQVLPTGGNTEAFF. CDR3 in DNA: TGTGCCAGCAGCCAAGTACTCCCGACAGGGGGAAACACTGAAGCTTTCTTT.

The chain uses TRBV7-2 and TRBJ2-5, with 10 bases that match TRBD2. The CDR3 is 15 residues long. CDR1 SGHTA and CDR2 FQGNSA come from the germline V gene. V trimming: 4 bases; J trimming: 4 bases; junction bases outside the gene matches: 6. The CDR3 coding sequence is TGTGCCAGCAGCTATCTAGCGGGGGTACGAGAGACCCAGTACTTC. This sequence encodes CASSYLAGVRETQYF.

The rearrangement uses TRBV10-2 and TRBJ2-1; TRBD2 matches 16 bases. CDR3 length: 17 residues. Trimming took 8 bases from V and 9 from J; bases not matched to a gene: 13. Germline CDR1 reads WSHSY; CDR2 reads SAAADI. The CDR3 spells CASGGTSGRAFLGEQFF. The CDR3 DNA reads TGCGCCAGCGGGGGGACTAGCGGGAGGGCCTTTCTTGGTGAGCAGTTCTTC.

The chain combines TRBV18 with TRBJ2-7, with a weak D call TRBD2 (6 bases). The CDR3 runs 13 residues. Germline assignment: CDR1 KGHSH and CDR2 LQKENI. V was cut by 5 bases and J by 3 bases, with 11 bases left in between. The CDR3 DNA reads TGTGCCAGCTCAATGGGGGGAGGCTACGAGCAGTACTTC. This sequence encodes CASSMGGGYEQYF.

The V gene is TRBV5-1, the J gene TRBJ1-2; D uncertain. The length of the CDR3 is 13 residues. Germline V gene lookup returns CDR1 SGHRS and CDR2 YFSETQ. The V end was cut by 3 bases, the J end by 8 bases, with 14 bases between. This CDR3 is CASSSESLGGYTF. CDR3 bases: TGCGCCAGCAGCTCCGAATCCCTGGGCGGCTACACCTTC.

J is TRBJ2-2 and V is TRBV2; TRBD2 matches 14 bases. The J segment lost 3 bases and the V segment lost 7 bases, leaving 4 bases of the junction unmatched. The CDR3 is 16 residues long. Germline V gives CDR1 SNHLY, CDR2 FYNNEI. The CDR3 loop is CASNGGLAGDTGELFF. The CDR3, as DNA: TGTGCCAGCAATGGGGGACTAGCGGGAGACACCGGGGAGCTGTTTTTT.

The V gene is TRBV13, the J gene TRBJ1-2; no clear D gene. The CDR3 loop spans 13 amino acids. V was shortened by 5 bases and J by 7 bases, with 14 bases between the two germline ends. CDR1 is PRHDT, CDR2 FYEKMQ, per germline (reference sequence). The CDR3: CASSKTAFSGYTF. As DNA, the CDR3 is TGTGCCAGCAGCAAGACCGCTTTCTCTGGCTACACCTTC.

This chain links TRBV18 with TRBJ2-6; TRBD2 is a possible D gene (5 bases). Germline assignment: CDR1 KGHSH and CDR2 LQKENI. The CDR3 extends over 12 amino acids. The V and J ends lost 6 bases and 7 bases respectively, with 7 bases between them. DNA for the CDR3: TGTGCCAGCTCCGAGGGAGCCAACGTCCTGACTTTC. As protein: CASSEGANVLTF.